This TCR beta chain was identified during a study of blood T cell repertoires in COVID-19. The germline gives CDR1 LGHDT, CDR2 YNNKEL (reference sequence). V lost 4 bases to trimming and J lost 4 bases; unmatched junction nucleotides: 7. The CDR3 is 14 amino acids. TCRdb's copy holds only in-frame clones and misses some; the assay was immunoSEQ multiplex PCR. The table includes over 25,000 clones, approximately 90% detected once. The sample comprised peripheral blood. The source is a man aged 60-69 years with acute or convalescent COVID-19. The V call is TRBV3-1 (or the pseudogene TRBV3-2), the J call TRBJ2-7, with 7 positions matching TRBD2. The CDR3 protein is CASSRAGELYEQYF. CDR3 bases: TGTGCCAGCAGCCGCGCGGGAGAGTTATACGAGCAGTACTTC.